Following are 18 T cell receptor beta chains from one sample sequenced in a study of CD8 T cells in Susac syndrome. RNA, at about 0.5 to 1 ug, was reverse transcribed with random hexamers. Each CDR3 protein is one row after TCRdb ran MiXCR on the immunoSEQ multiplex PCR reads. Among some 130,000 distinct CDR3 sequences, roughly 94% were seen once, and the ten largest hold about 0.18%. The sequenced sample consisted of CD8+ T cells from PBMCs. The receptors originated from a human donor with Susac syndrome.

The chain employs TRBV27 and TRBJ2-7, with D maybe TRBD1 (5 bases). The CDR3 has 13 amino acids. V was shortened by 8 bases and J by 0 bases, with 11 bases between the two germline ends. Germline V gives CDR1 MNHEY, CDR2 SMNVEV (reference sequence). Here the CDR3 DNA reads TGTGCCAGCGGACCGCAGGGCTCCTACGAGCAGTACTTC. Translating gives CASGPQGSYEQYF.

The chain carries TRBV20-1 and TRBJ2-3; D possibly corresponds to TRBD2 (5 bases). The CDR3 loop spans 12 amino acids. CDR1 is DFQATT, CDR2 SNEGSKA, per germline (reference sequence). Trimming stripped 1 base from V and 3 bases from J, with 5 bases between. The CDR3, as DNA: TGCAGTGCTAGAGCGGGGACAGATACGCAGTATTTT. This translates into CSARAGTDTQYF.

The rearrangement joins TRBV5-4 to TRBJ2-7; no definite D call. V dropped 4 bases and J dropped 3 bases, with 5 bases sitting between them. The CDR3 spans 11 residues. CDR1 is SGHNT and CDR2 is YYREEE in the germline V gene (reference sequence). This CDR3 is CASSDNYEQYF. DNA for the CDR3: TGTGCCAGCAGCGACAACTACGAGCAGTACTTC.

This rearrangement joins TRBV12-3 or TRBV12-4 to TRBJ2-3; possibly TRBD1 or TRBD2 for D (5 bases each). CDR3 size: 16 residues. V gave up 4 bases and J gave up 2 bases, with 16 bases separating them. Written as DNA, the CDR3 is TGTGCCAGCAGTTGGGGACCTAGTGCTTCCACAGATACGCAGTATTTT. It encodes CASSWGPSASTDTQYF.

The rearrangement links TRBV9 to TRBJ2-1, with TRBD2 identical over 15 bases. Germline loops: CDR1 SGDLS, CDR2 YYNGEE. CDR3 length: 18 amino acids. Germline trimming cut 3 bases from V and 7 bases from J; bases unmatched to any gene: 11. Written as DNA, the CDR3 is TGTGCCAGCAGCGACGGACTAGCGGGAGGGGGAAAGGGAAATGAGCAGTTCTTC. It yields the protein CASSDGLAGGGKGNEQFF.

This clonotype was seen only a few times. V and J are TRBV7-8 and TRBJ2-5; D might be TRBD1 or TRBD2, each matching 5 bases. V lost 0 bases and J 5 bases, leaving 13 bases between the germline ends. The V gene's germline CDR1 is SGHVS and CDR2 FQNEAQ. This CDR3 comprises 15 residues. The CDR3 protein is CASSLAPAEGETQYF. The CDR3 coding sequence is TGTGCCAGCAGCTTAGCCCCCGCCGAGGGGGAGACCCAGTACTTC.

A single count supports this clonotype. This sequence joins TRBV29-1 and TRBJ1-1; 8 positions agree with TRBD1. CDR3 length: 13 amino acids. The germline CDR1 and CDR2 sequences are SQVTM and ANQGSEA. V was clipped by 5 bases and J by 3 bases; unmatched bases: 5. CDR3 coding DNA: TGCAGCGTTACAGGGGGTTCGCACACTGAAGCTTTCTTT. This gives the protein CSVTGGSHTEAFF.

The rearrangement links TRBV5-1 to TRBJ1-2; D unresolved. The CDR3 length is 15 residues. V shed 0 bases and J shed 8 bases, with 17 bases lying between them. The germline V gene has CDR1 SGHRS and CDR2 YFSETQ. CDR3 loop: CASSLAWYSSRGYTF. As DNA, the CDR3 is TGCGCCAGCAGCTTGGCCTGGTATTCCTCCCGCGGCTACACCTTC.

This chain links TRBV11-1 with TRBJ2-1, with no clear D. This CDR3 is built from 15 residues. CDR1 is SGHAT and CDR2 is FQDESV in the germline V gene (reference sequence). The V end was cut by 2 bases, the J end by 0 bases, with 8 bases between. CDR3 DNA: TGTGCCAGCAGCTTACCCCCGGGCTCCTACAATGAGCAGTTCTTC. It codes for CASSLPPGSYNEQFF.

In nucleotides, the CDR3 is TGTGCCAGCAGCGTAGCTAGCGGAGTAAGCACAGATACGCAGTATTTT. Its protein is CASSVASGVSTDTQYF. This chain uses TRBV9 with TRBJ2-3, with TRBD2 matching 7 bases. Unmatched junction bases numbered 4, after V lost 0 bases and J lost 0 bases. This CDR3 region has 16 residues. Per germline, CDR1 SGDLS and CDR2 YYNGEE.

The chain links TRBV11-2 to TRBJ2-1; TRBD2 matches at 14 bases. This CDR3 is built from 17 residues. Germline CDR1 SGHAT, CDR2 FQNNGV. V was clipped by 2 bases and J by 6 bases; unmatched bases: 6. CDR3 in amino acids: CASSLTPGLAGVNEQFF. The CDR3 DNA is TGTGCCAGCAGCTTAACGCCGGGACTAGCGGGAGTCAATGAGCAGTTCTTC.

The chain joins TRBV30 to TRBJ2-7; D perhaps matches TRBD2 (6 bases). Germline V gene lookup returns CDR1 GTSNPN and CDR2 SVGIG (reference sequence). The CDR3 loop spans 12 amino acids. V was pared by 8 bases and J by 5 bases, with 16 bases between. The CDR3 nucleotides are TGTGCCCAGGGAGGATCCGACGACGAGCAGTACTTC. Its protein is CAQGGSDDEQYF.

V is TRBV2 and J is TRBJ2-1, with 9 bases identical to TRBD2. CDR1 is SNHLY and CDR2 is FYNNEI in the germline V gene. The CDR3 spans 15 residues. With 3 bases clipped from V and 4 bases from J, the junction kept 4 bases outside the gene matches. This CDR3 reads CASSEWLAGYNEQFF. CDR3 bases: TGTGCCAGCAGTGAGTGGCTAGCGGGATACAATGAGCAGTTCTTC.

The genes are TRBV4-1 and TRBJ1-1; D remains unclear. The CDR3 covers 15 residues. Germline CDR1 is MGHRA and CDR2 is YSYEKL. V was cut by 1 base and J by 3 bases, with 12 bases left in between. CDR3 coding DNA: TGCGCCAGCAGCCAAGCGCCGCATTTGTACACTGAAGCTTTCTTT. Protein product: CASSQAPHLYTEAFF.

The CDR3 DNA reads TGTGCCAGCAGCTTGGCCCCCGATGGCAGCTACACTGAAGCTTTCTTT. This encodes CASSLAPDGSYTEAFF. The chain couples TRBV5-4 to TRBJ1-1; D call uncertain. V lost 0 bases and J lost 3, with 15 bases in between. The CDR3 contains 16 residues. The germline V gene has CDR1 SGHNT and CDR2 YYREEE (reference sequence).

The gene calls are TRBV21-1 and TRBJ1-5. TRBV21-1 is an annotated pseudogene. CDR3 length equals 14 residues. CDR3 in DNA: TGTGCCAGCAGCCCCCACGATTGTTGTCAGCCCCAGCATTTT. It is translated as CASSPHDCCQPQHF.

J is TRBJ2-1 and V is TRBV27; D remains unclear. CDR1 is MNHEY, CDR2 SMNVEV, per germline (reference sequence). Trimming left V 5 bases short and J 0 bases short, with 14 bases between. CDR3 size: 16 residues. For the CDR3, the DNA is TGTGCCAGCAGTCCCTCTCATCGGAGCTCCTACAATGAGCAGTTCTTC. Its protein is CASSPSHRSSYNEQFF.

This chain joins TRBV20-1 and TRBJ2-3; D may be TRBD2 (5 bases). CDR3 size: 16 residues. V gave up 0 bases and J gave up 0 bases, with 13 bases separating them. Germline V gene lookup returns CDR1 DFQATT and CDR2 SNEGSKA (reference sequence). CDR3 sequence: CSARDPAGSSTDTQYF. The CDR3 bases are TGCAGTGCTAGAGACCCGGCGGGCTCTAGCACAGATACGCAGTATTTT.